The source of this T cell receptor beta chain is a study of early T cells in non-severe SARS-CoV-2 infection. About the study: Sequencing of unsorted whole blood was done on bulk RNA, leaving chains unpaired. General observations from the study: VDJdb matches were skewed toward anti-spike CD8 T cell responses.

This clonotype came up many times. No antigen is known for it. The length of the CDR3 is 13 residues. V shed 0 bases and J shed 3 bases, with 7 bases lying between them. CDR1 and CDR2 from the germline V gene are SGHRS and YFSETQ. Unique molecular identifiers were attached to individual cDNA molecules. From the 5' RACE reads, TCRdb called clonotypes with MiXCR, one entry per CDR3 protein. Of about 83,000 distinct CDR3 sequences listed, approximately 13% are singletons. This chain uses TRBV5-1 with TRBJ2-7; D is uncertain. This receptor was taken from an adult who was a healthcare worker with PCR-confirmed SARS-CoV-2 infection or an uninfected control (not recorded which). Sequenced material: whole blood. The DNA for the CDR3 is TGCGCCAGCAGCTTGGTGGGTTTCTACGAGCAGTACTTC. Translation gives CASSLVGFYEQYF.